The next 27 T cell receptor beta chains were all read from a single sample in a study of cytomegalovirus exposure and HLA in healthy donors. The table came from immunoSEQ multiplex PCR; TCRdb's copy has only in-frame clones and leaves some out. The sample records 50,000 to 65,000 clones, around 95% being singletons. The source material was PBMCs. The receptors shown here come from a young woman in good health and CMV-seropositive.

The CDR3 region is CASSTGTSFNEQFF. The CDR3 bases are TGCGCCAGCAGCACCGGGACTAGTTTCAATGAGCAGTTCTTC. The chain links TRBV5-1 to TRBJ2-1; 8 bases line up with TRBD2. Germline V lookup: CDR1 SGHRS, CDR2 YFSETQ. The CDR3 consists of 14 residues. Germline trimming cut 4 bases from V and 6 bases from J; bases unmatched to any gene: 6.

The V call is TRBV7-9, the J call TRBJ2-7; maybe TRBD1 (5 bases). Trimming left V 2 bases short and J 3 bases short, with 11 bases between. In germline, CDR1 is SEHNR, CDR2 FQNEAQ (reference sequence). The CDR3 consists of 14 residues. As DNA, the CDR3 is TGTGCCAGCAGCTTACAACAAGACAGCTACGAGCAGTACTTC. Protein sequence: CASSLQQDSYEQYF.

This chain joins TRBV7-6 and TRBJ2-7; 7 bases match TRBD1. Germline V CDR1 and CDR2: SGHVS, FNYEAQ. This CDR3 has 15 amino acids. Trimming removed 5 bases from V and 0 bases from J; junction bases left unmatched: 7. The CDR3 sequence: CASSRFGDSSYEQYF. Here the CDR3 DNA reads TGTGCCAGCAGCCGATTTGGGGACAGCTCCTACGAGCAGTACTTC.

The V gene is TRBV5-1, the J gene TRBJ2-1, with TRBD2 matching 8 bases. The CDR3 length is 16 residues. V was clipped by 3 bases and J by 7 bases; unmatched bases: 12. Germline CDR1 and CDR2: SGHRS and YFSETQ. DNA for the CDR3: TGCGCCAGCAGCTACGCACCGGGACTAGAGAGGAATGAGCAGTTCTTC. Its translation is CASSYAPGLERNEQFF.

The genes are TRBV15 and TRBJ2-3; tentative D call: TRBD2 (6 bases). Trimming stripped 3 bases from V and 0 bases from J, with 13 bases between. The germline V gene has CDR1 LNHNV and CDR2 YYDKDF (reference sequence). This CDR3 region has 16 residues. CDR3 in amino acids: CATSRRLGRSTDTQYF. In DNA form, the CDR3 reads TGTGCCACCAGCAGGAGACTAGGGAGGAGCACAGATACGCAGTATTTT.

This chain links TRBV11-2 with TRBJ2-5, with 10 nucleotides matching TRBD2. The J segment lost 5 bases and the V segment lost 6 bases, leaving 15 bases of the junction unmatched. CDR3 length equals 17 residues. CDR1 is SGHAT, CDR2 FQNNGV, per germline. As DNA, the CDR3 is TGTGCCAGCAGAAACGGGAAAGCGGGAGGGCTCAGGGAGACCCAGTACTTC. Protein sequence: CASRNGKAGGLRETQYF.

This chain links TRBV5-4 with TRBJ2-5; 10 bases are shared with TRBD2. With V trimmed by 1 base and J by 0 bases, 3 bases remained unmatched. Per germline, CDR1 SGHNT and CDR2 YYREEE (reference sequence). This CDR3 spans 16 amino acids. The CDR3 DNA sequence: TGTGCCAGCAGCTTGTCTAGCGGGGGCTACCAAGAGACCCAGTACTTC. Encoded protein: CASSLSSGGYQETQYF. Complete variable domain (other parts from reference TRBV5-4 and TRBJ2-5): ETGVTQSPTHLIKTRGQQVTLRCSSQSGHNTVSWYQQALGQGPQFIFQYYREEENGRGNFPPRFSGLQFPNYSSELNVNALELDDSALYLCASSLSSGGYQETQYFGPGTRLLVL.

The chain joins TRBV9 to TRBJ2-5, with D uncertain. V was pared by 0 bases and J by 5 bases, with 17 bases between. This CDR3 region has 16 residues. The germline V gene has CDR1 SGDLS and CDR2 YYNGEE. The CDR3 region has the DNA TGTGCCAGCAGCGTAGAAGTCACGGGTGTACCGGAGACCCAGTACTTC. This encodes CASSVEVTGVPETQYF.

The chain couples TRBV7-2 to TRBJ1-2; possibly TRBD1 for D (6 bases). The CDR3 is made up of 14 amino acids. Germline assignment: CDR1 SGHTA and CDR2 FQGNSA. V lost 5 bases and J lost 2, with 12 bases in between. The CDR3 here is CASSETGTNYGYTF. For the CDR3, the DNA is TGTGCCAGCAGCGAAACAGGGACAAACTATGGCTACACCTTC.

V usage is TRBV11-2 and J usage is TRBJ1-1; 9 positions agree with TRBD1. This CDR3 contains 15 residues. Germline V lookup: CDR1 SGHAT, CDR2 FQNNGV. V gave up 1 base and J gave up 1 base; unmatched junction bases: 1. CDR3 sequence reads: CASSLGTGANTEAFF. In nucleotides, the CDR3 is TGTGCCAGCAGCTTAGGGACAGGGGCGAACACTGAAGCTTTCTTT.

This chain uses TRBV6-6 with TRBJ1-4, with TRBD1 matching over 12 bases. Germline CDR1 is MNHNY and CDR2 is SVGAGI (reference sequence). The J segment lost 10 bases and the V segment lost 2 bases, leaving 2 bases of the junction unmatched. The CDR3 length is 14 residues. In nucleotides, the CDR3 is TGTGCCAGCAGTTACCTGGGACAGGGGGCAAAACTGTTTTTT. Translation gives CASSYLGQGAKLFF.

The V call is TRBV7-6, the J call TRBJ1-4; D might be TRBD1 (5 bases). Germline V gene sequence: CDR1 SGHVS, CDR2 FNYEAQ. This CDR3 has 16 amino acids. V was trimmed by 2 bases and J by 8 bases, leaving 18 bases between them. CDR3 in DNA: TGTGCCAGCAGCTTATTGCCCCAGGGCTTAGAAGAAAAACTGTTTTTT. It yields the protein CASSLLPQGLEEKLFF.

The rearrangement links TRBV7-9 to TRBJ1-5; the D is unclear. The V and J ends lost 3 bases and 2 bases respectively, with 17 bases between them. From germline, CDR1 is SEHNR and CDR2 FQNEAQ (reference sequence). The CDR3 is 17 amino acids. The CDR3: CASSFNPPGKGNQPQHF. In DNA form, the CDR3 reads TGTGCCAGCAGCTTTAACCCTCCGGGGAAGGGCAATCAGCCCCAGCATTTT.

V is TRBV27 and J is TRBJ1-1; tentatively, D is TRBD1 (6 bases). The germline V and J ends were trimmed by 2 bases and 9 bases, with 13 bases remaining between them. The CDR3 has 13 residues. Germline assignment: CDR1 MNHEY and CDR2 SMNVEV (reference sequence). This chain's CDR3 is CASSLNRGTKAFF. The CDR3 nucleotides read TGTGCCAGCAGTTTAAATAGGGGGACAAAAGCTTTCTTT.

The CDR3 sequence: CASMVPDRNIQYF. For the CDR3, the DNA is TGTGCCAGCATGGTGCCCGACAGGAACATTCAGTACTTC. The rearrangement links TRBV6-1 to TRBJ2-4; TRBD1 is a possible D gene (6 bases). CDR1 is MNHNS and CDR2 is SASEGT in the germline V gene. The CDR3 totals 13 residues. V lost 7 bases, J lost 7 bases, and 14 bases lay in between.

This rearrangement joins TRBV6-1 to TRBJ1-2; TRBD1 is a possible D gene (6 bases). Germline values: CDR1 MNHNS, CDR2 SASEGT. There are 14 residues in the CDR3. V lost 0 bases, J lost 5 bases, and 10 bases lay in between. CDR3 nucleotide sequence: TGTGCCAGCAGTGAAGCGCATACAGGGTATGGCTACACCTTC. As protein: CASSEAHTGYGYTF.

V and J are TRBV6-6 and TRBJ1-6; no reliable D call. CDR1 MNHNY and CDR2 SVGAGI come from the germline V gene (reference sequence). The CDR3 consists of 12 residues. V lost 7 bases and J lost 8, with 9 bases in between. The DNA for the CDR3 is TGTGCCAGCAACATCCCCGATTCACCCCTCCACTTT. This translates into CASNIPDSPLHF.

The rearrangement joins TRBV19 to TRBJ2-7; 7 nucleotides match TRBD1. The CDR3 runs 15 residues. With 3 bases clipped from V and 2 bases from J, the junction kept 7 bases outside the gene matches. Germline V CDR1 and CDR2: LNHDA, SQIVND (reference sequence). This CDR3 reads CASSILTGIAYEQYF. The CDR3 DNA follows: TGTGCCAGTAGTATTCTGACAGGGATCGCCTACGAGCAGTACTTC.

This rearrangement joins TRBV7-9 to TRBJ2-2; tentatively, D is TRBD1 (6 bases). Trimming shortened V by 3 bases and J by 2 bases, and 16 bases separated the two germline ends. The CDR3 runs to 17 residues. Germline CDR1 and CDR2: SEHNR and FQNEAQ (reference sequence). The CDR3 loop is CASSFERLGHNTGELFF. CDR3 DNA sequence: TGTGCCAGCAGCTTCGAACGTCTGGGACACAACACCGGGGAGCTGTTTTTT.

This clone showed up just a few times. This chain joins TRBV30 and TRBJ2-4; TRBD1 agrees at 7 bases. Germline CDR1 is GTSNPN and CDR2 is SVGIG (reference sequence). V dropped 5 bases and J dropped 9; count of bases not matched to a gene: 16. The CDR3 extends over 15 amino acids. Here the CDR3 DNA reads TGTGCCTGGGGTCAGCAGGGGGTGCGGTCCGGCATTCAGTACTTC. Its protein is CAWGQQGVRSGIQYF. Supplemented by reference TRBV30 and TRBJ2-4, the full variable domain reads SQTIHQWPATLVQPVGSPLSLECTVEGTSNPNLYWYRQAAGRGLQLLFYSVGIGQISSEVPQNLSASRPQDRQFILSSKKLLLSDSGFYLCAWGQQGVRSGIQYFGAGTRLSVL.

V and J are TRBV19 and TRBJ2-5; 7 bases align to TRBD2. The ends lost 3 bases at V and 5 bases at J; junction bases unmatched: 6. Germline V lookup: CDR1 LNHDA, CDR2 SQIVND (reference sequence). The CDR3 has 14 residues. The CDR3 loop reads CASSISGGKETQYF. In DNA form, the CDR3 reads TGTGCCAGTAGTATTTCGGGGGGAAAGGAGACCCAGTACTTC.

A note on this clone: The junction and the germline gene differ at one end; a read error may be behind it. This chain connects TRBV5-1 to TRBJ1-3; D may be TRBD1 (5 bases). This CDR3 region has 14 residues. In germline, CDR1 is SGHRS, CDR2 YFSETQ. The CDR3 nucleotides are TGCGCCAGCAGCTTGAAGTCCCAGGGAACCACCATATATTTT. Protein sequence: CASSLKSQGTTIYF.

This chain uses TRBV10-3 with TRBJ2-2; a possible D gene is TRBD2 (6 bases). The germline gives CDR1 ENHRY, CDR2 SYGVKD. This CDR3 comprises 16 residues. Trimming pared 7 bases from V and 4 bases from J, leaving 19 bases between. CDR3 nucleotide sequence: TGTGCCATCAAAACTTCTCGGGGGTCCGGCACCGGGGAGCTGTTTTTT. It encodes CAIKTSRGSGTGELFF.

This clone was counted between two and nine times. This rearrangement joins TRBV6-5 to TRBJ2-7; perhaps TRBD1 as D (5 bases). With 3 bases removed from V and 4 bases from J, the gap between germline ends came to 13 bases. The CDR3 is 14 residues long. Looked up from germline, CDR1 is MNHEY and CDR2 is SVGAGI. The DNA for the CDR3 is TGTGCCAGCAGTTATGGTCAGGGTGGTTACGAGCAGTACTTC. It yields the protein CASSYGQGGYEQYF.

The J gene is TRBJ2-3, the V gene TRBV7-3, with 8 bases lining up with TRBD2. CDR1 is SGHTA and CDR2 is FQGTGA in the germline V gene. The CDR3 contains 17 residues. V gave up 2 bases and J gave up 0 bases; unmatched junction bases: 7. CDR3 amino acids: CASSLVPSGYSTDTQYF. In DNA, the CDR3 is TGTGCCAGCAGCTTAGTCCCTAGCGGGTATAGCACAGATACGCAGTATTTT.

This clone was counted a single time. For the CDR3, the DNA is TGTGCCACCAGCAGAGATTGGGCCAGGGTCTACGAGCAGTACTTC. Amino acids: CATSRDWARVYEQYF. The chain carries TRBV15 and TRBJ2-7, with D possibly matching TRBD1 (5 bases). Trimming stripped 0 bases from V and 3 bases from J, with 12 bases between. The CDR3 extends over 15 amino acids. Looked up from germline, CDR1 is LNHNV and CDR2 is YYDKDF (reference sequence).

The J gene is TRBJ1-5, the V gene TRBV2, with D possibly matching TRBD1 (5 bases). There are 13 residues in the CDR3. CDR1 and CDR2 (germline): SNHLY, FYNNEI. The germline V and J ends were trimmed by 6 bases and 9 bases, with 15 bases remaining between them. The CDR3, as DNA: TGTGCCAGCAGGGGGACTATCGAGCTGCCCCAGCATTTT. Amino acid sequence: CASRGTIELPQHF.